This T cell receptor beta chain was recovered during a study of T-cell reconstitution after alpha-beta-depleted transplantation in children. Unique molecular identifiers were incorporated when the TCRbeta library was constructed. TCRdb re-called the PCR reads through MiXCR, storing one row per CDR3 protein. The sample has almost 600,000 distinct CDR3 sequences; around 27% are singletons. General study findings and limits: Newly produced T cells mostly accounted for T-cell counts and diversity one year post-transplant.

With respect to this clonotype: Its antigen is unidentified.

Trimming stripped 2 bases from V and 7 bases from J, with 9 bases between. In germline, CDR1 is SEHNR, CDR2 FQNEAQ (reference sequence). The CDR3 is 13 amino acids. Sample: PBMCs, taken before TCRalphabeta/CD19-depleted stem cell transplant. The V and J genes are TRBV7-9 and TRBJ2-1; tentatively, D is TRBD1 (6 bases). The TCR comes from a boy less than two years old with Wiskott-Aldrich syndrome, due to receive a stem cell transplant. The CDR3: CASSLPDRNEQFF. CDR3 nucleotides: TGTGCCAGCAGCTTACCGGACAGAAATGAGCAGTTCTTC. The entire variable domain, with the rest obtained from reference TRBV7-9 and TRBJ2-1, is as follows: DTGVSQNPRHKITKRGQNVTFRCDPISEHNRLYWYRQTLGQGPEFLTYFQNEAQLEKSRLLSDRFSAERPKGSFSTLEIQRTEQGDSAMYLCASSLPDRNEQFFGPGTRLTVL.